This entry lists 32 T cell receptor beta chains sequenced from one sample in a study of blood T cell repertoires in COVID-19. Using immunoSEQ multiplex PCR, the repertoire was profiled, and TCRdb retains in-frame clones only, with some absent. This table has a few hundred thousand clones, around nine tenths appearing once. What was sequenced was peripheral blood. These TCRs come from a man between 40 and 49 years old who had recovered from COVID-19.

The chain joins TRBV28 to TRBJ1-1, with D uncertain. Germline V gene lookup returns CDR1 MDHEN and CDR2 SYDVKM. The CDR3 length is 12 residues. V was cut by 6 bases and J by 8 bases, with 13 bases left in between. CDR3 loop: CASRTSQVEAFF. The CDR3 bases are TGTGCCAGCAGGACCTCCCAGGTGGAAGCTTTCTTT.

This clone was detected only once. The CDR3 DNA follows: TGTGCCACCAGTGATTTAGGGGCGGGCGCTAGGGGGGACAGGGAATACAATGAGCAGTTCTTC. Its protein product is CATSDLGAGARGDREYNEQFF. V is TRBV24-1 and J is TRBJ2-1; 9 bases line up with TRBD1. The CDR3 is 21 residues long. Per the germline V gene, CDR1 is KGHDR and CDR2 is SFDVKD. The ends lost 1 base at V and 4 bases at J; junction bases unmatched: 19.

This clone was seen a few times. The V and J genes are TRBV7-2 and TRBJ2-1; 7 bases map to TRBD1. Trimming at V came to 6 bases and at J to 3 bases, leaving 8 bases not matched to a gene. The CDR3 covers 15 residues. The germline CDR1 and CDR2 sequences are SGHTA and FQGNSA. CDR3 sequence (DNA): TGTGCCAGCAGATCGGCACAGGGGTTCTACAATGAGCAGTTCTTC. Amino acids: CASRSAQGFYNEQFF. Drawing the rest from reference TRBV7-2 and TRBJ2-1, the complete variable domain is GAGVSQSPSNKVTEKGKDVELRCDPISGHTALYWYRQSLGQGLEFLIYFQGNSAPDKSGLPSDRFSAERTGGSVSTLTIQRTQQEDSAVYLCASRSAQGFYNEQFFGPGTRLTVL.

J is TRBJ2-2 and V is TRBV5-5; 13 positions match TRBD2. In germline, CDR1 is SGHKS, CDR2 YYEKEE (reference sequence). V was pared by 4 bases and J by 1 base, with 7 bases of the junction left unmatched. This CDR3 contains 18 residues. The CDR3 here is CASSRGLAGVKNTGELFF. The CDR3 DNA sequence: TGTGCCAGCAGCAGAGGACTAGCGGGAGTGAAGAACACCGGGGAGCTGTTTTTT.

This clone has a single count. The V and J genes are TRBV5-1 and TRBJ2-2, with TRBD1 matching 7 bases. Germline V CDR1 and CDR2: SGHRS, YFSETQ. Unmatched junction bases numbered 1, after V lost 2 bases and J lost 3 bases. This CDR3 comprises 14 residues. CDR3 amino acids: CASSFTGDTGELFF. CDR3 DNA sequence: TGCGCCAGCAGCTTCACAGGGGACACCGGGGAGCTGTTTTTT.

This CDR3 reads CASSPRRALGGETQYF. The CDR3 DNA is TGTGCCAGCAGCCCTCGGCGGGCTCTCGGGGGGGAGACCCAGTACTTC. The V call is TRBV9, the J call TRBJ2-5; 7 bases are shared with TRBD2. CDR1 is SGDLS, CDR2 YYNGEE, per germline. Trimming at V came to 4 bases and at J to 5 bases, leaving 14 bases not matched to a gene. The CDR3 has 16 residues.

The CDR3 DNA follows: TGTGCCAGCAGTTACTCGAGGGCAGTTAATCAGCCCCAGCATTTT. It translates to CASSYSRAVNQPQHF. The chain joins TRBV6-2 or TRBV6-3 to TRBJ1-5; no reliable D call. The CDR3 is 15 residues long. Trimming took off 0 bases at V and 4 bases at J, with 10 bases between the two ends. Per the germline V gene, CDR1 is MNHEY and CDR2 is SVGEGT.

The chain carries TRBV4-3 and TRBJ2-3, with 10 bases that match TRBD1. Germline-derived CDR1 and CDR2 are LGHNA and YSLEER. Losses at the gene ends were 4 bases for V and 5 bases for J; bases not matched to a gene: 15. This CDR3 has 18 residues. Here the CDR3 reads CASSLQYGGGQGLDTQYF. The CDR3 bases are TGCGCCAGCAGCCTTCAGTACGGAGGGGGACAGGGGTTAGATACGCAGTATTTT.

This sequence joins TRBV14 and TRBJ1-1; 7 bases are a match to TRBD1. The CDR3 spans 14 residues. Germline CDR1 reads SGHDN; CDR2 reads FVKESK. V dropped 4 bases and J dropped 5; count of bases not matched to a gene: 7. CDR3 amino acids: CASSLRQGLTEAFF. CDR3 bases: TGTGCCAGCAGCCTACGACAGGGTCTAACTGAAGCTTTCTTT. Together with reference TRBV14 and TRBJ1-1, the CDR3 gives the full variable domain: EAGVTQFPSHSVIEKGQTVTLRCDPISGHDNLYWYRRVMGKEIKFLLHFVKESKQDESGMPNNRFLAERTGGTYSTLKVQPAELEDSGVYFCASSLRQGLTEAFFGQGTRLTVV.

The chain joins TRBV9 to TRBJ2-3; a possible D gene is TRBD2 (5 bases). V lost 0 bases to trimming and J lost 0 bases, with 11 bases between them. This CDR3 comprises 16 residues. Looked up from germline, CDR1 is SGDLS and CDR2 is YYNGEE. The CDR3 reads CASSVAPGISTDTQYF. CDR3 nucleotides: TGTGCCAGCAGCGTAGCTCCCGGGATTAGCACAGATACGCAGTATTTT.

The rearrangement links TRBV6-5 to TRBJ1-1; perhaps TRBD1 as D (6 bases). The CDR3 covers 16 residues. Looked up from germline, CDR1 is MNHEY and CDR2 is SVGAGI. With 0 bases removed from V and 5 bases from J, the gap between germline ends came to 16 bases. This CDR3 reads CASSYSRGRGRTEAFF. CDR3 in DNA: TGTGCCAGCAGTTACTCGAGGGGCAGGGGTCGAACTGAAGCTTTCTTT.

The V gene is TRBV7-9, the J gene TRBJ2-2; 7 bases match TRBD2. Unmatched junction bases numbered 11, after V lost 8 bases and J lost 5 bases. The CDR3 has 15 amino acids. Germline V gives CDR1 SEHNR, CDR2 FQNEAQ (reference sequence). The CDR3 nucleotides read TGTGCCAGCTTCGCGGAGGGAGGGGAAACCGGGGAGCTGTTTTTT. This sequence encodes CASFAEGGETGELFF.

The chain links TRBV9 to TRBJ1-6, with 8 bases matching TRBD1. Looked up from germline, CDR1 is SGDLS and CDR2 is YYNGEE. Trimming cost V 2 bases and J 10 bases; bases outside gene matches: 8. This CDR3 spans 15 amino acids. DNA for the CDR3: TGTGCCAGCAGCGTTGGGACAGGTAGTTTCTCACCCCTCCACTTT. Its translation: CASSVGTGSFSPLHF.

J is TRBJ2-3 and V is TRBV19; D unclear. This CDR3 spans 14 amino acids. The germline CDR1 and CDR2 sequences are LNHDA and SQIVND (reference sequence). V dropped 6 bases and J dropped 6 bases, with 16 bases sitting between them. The CDR3 DNA sequence: TGTGCCAGTAGGCAGGATTCGATCATTGATACGCAGTATTTT. Amino acids: CASRQDSIIDTQYF. Full variable domain (outside the CDR3, taken from reference TRBV19 and TRBJ2-3): DGGITQSPKYLFRKEGQNVTLSCEQNLNHDAMYWYRQDPGQGLRLIYYSQIVNDFQKGDIAEGYSVSREKKESFPLTVTSAQKNPTAFYLCASRQDSIIDTQYFGPGTRLTVL.

The chain uses TRBV5-1 and TRBJ2-5; 14 bases fit TRBD2. The germline CDR1 and CDR2 sequences are SGHRS and YFSETQ. This CDR3 has 16 amino acids. With 3 bases clipped from V and 2 bases from J, the junction kept 3 bases outside the gene matches. The CDR3 nucleotides read TGCGCCAGCAGCTCCGGACTAGCGGGGGGTCAAGAGACCCAGTACTTC. This codes for CASSSGLAGGQETQYF.

This clone was seen more than once but under ten times. CDR3 loop: CASSFQTSSYEQYF. The CDR3 nucleotides are TGTGCCAGCAGCTTCCAGACTAGCTCCTACGAGCAGTACTTC. The chain combines TRBV7-2 with TRBJ2-7, with a tentative D call TRBD2 (6 bases). Trimming removed 3 bases from V and 0 bases from J, with 9 bases in between. This CDR3 is built from 14 residues. Germline V gives CDR1 SGHTA, CDR2 FQGNSA.

V gene TRBV29-1 combines with J gene TRBJ2-1, with TRBD2 identical over 12 bases. J was trimmed by 6 bases and V by 6 bases; bases with no gene match: 15. Germline CDR1 and CDR2: SQVTM and ANQGSEA. CDR3 length equals 17 residues. CDR3 coding DNA: TGCAGCGTCCTTCGACTAGCGGGAGCCTTTAGTCGCAATGAGCAGTTCTTC. Translation gives CSVLRLAGAFSRNEQFF.

This clone has only a few counts. V usage is TRBV5-1 and J usage is TRBJ1-6; D is unclear. The V end was cut by 3 bases, the J end by 8 bases, with 18 bases between. This CDR3 has 16 residues. The germline V gene has CDR1 SGHRS and CDR2 YFSETQ. CDR3: CASSSGGGLNYSPLHF. CDR3 sequence (DNA): TGCGCCAGCAGCTCAGGCGGAGGGCTCAATTATTCACCCCTCCACTTT.

Here the CDR3 reads CASSQPGSPLGFF. CDR3 nucleotides: TGTGCCAGCAGCCAACCAGGTTCTCCGTTGGGGTTCTTC. This chain connects TRBV14 to TRBJ2-1; D is unclear. The CDR3 runs 13 residues. Trimming left V 2 bases short and J 15 bases short, with 17 bases between. Germline V gene data show CDR1 as SGHDN and CDR2 as FVKESK.

The rearrangement joins TRBV11-3 to TRBJ1-5, with D uncertain. Germline V lookup: CDR1 SGHNT, CDR2 YENEEA. Trimming left V 0 bases short and J 0 bases short, with 12 bases between. The CDR3 is made up of 17 amino acids. The CDR3: CASSLDEAALSNQPQHF. The CDR3 DNA follows: TGTGCCAGCAGCTTAGATGAGGCAGCCCTTAGCAATCAGCCCCAGCATTTT.

The rearrangement links TRBV29-1 to TRBJ1-1; the D gene is possibly TRBD1 (5 bases). Germline CDR1 and CDR2: SQVTM and ANQGSEA. Deletions cut 7 bases from V and 3 bases from J, with 18 bases between. The CDR3 loop spans 14 amino acids. The CDR3 protein is CSAPSPDSHTEAFF. CDR3 bases: TGCAGCGCCCCCAGCCCTGACAGTCACACTGAAGCTTTCTTT.

V gene TRBV5-8 combines with J gene TRBJ1-5; D may be TRBD1 (6 bases). Deletions cut 0 bases from V and 2 bases from J, with 6 bases between. This CDR3 comprises 14 residues. CDR1 and CDR2 (germline): SGHTS, YDEGEE. The CDR3 is CASSLGTGNQPQHF. CDR3 sequence (DNA): TGTGCCAGCAGCTTGGGGACAGGCAATCAGCCCCAGCATTTT. Supplemented by reference TRBV5-8 and TRBJ1-5, the full variable domain reads EAGVTQSPTHLIKTRGQQATLRCSPISGHTSVYWYQQALGLGLQFLLWYDEGEERNRGNFPPRFSGRQFPNYSSELNVNALELEDSALYLCASSLGTGNQPQHFGDGTRLSIL.

The chain recombines TRBV19 with TRBJ1-2; D is unclear. Germline CDR1 LNHDA, CDR2 SQIVND (reference sequence). V gave up 7 bases and J gave up 7 bases, with 13 bases separating them. CDR3 length: 12 residues. CDR3 region: CASMASLAGYTF. CDR3 in DNA: TGTGCCAGTATGGCCAGCCTAGCTGGCTACACCTTC.

The genes are TRBV6-2 or TRBV6-3 and TRBJ2-6; 10 bases fit TRBD1. The V gene end was trimmed by 5 bases and the J gene end by 3 bases; junction bases not matched to a gene: 7. The CDR3 extends over 17 amino acids. In germline, CDR1 is MNHEY, CDR2 SVGEGT. CDR3 DNA sequence: TGTGCCAGCAGTCACGCGGACAGGGGGAGTGGGGCCAACGTCCTGACTTTC. Residues: CASSHADRGSGANVLTF.

J is TRBJ2-3 and V is TRBV7-2; weak D call: TRBD2 (5 bases). Germline CDR1 reads SGHTA; CDR2 reads FQGNSA. The CDR3 extends over 15 amino acids. Trimming removed 4 bases at V and 3 bases at J, with 14 bases between. The CDR3 bases are TGTGCCAGCAGCTCGCCTCGGGGTAGGACAGATACGCAGTATTTT. Amino acid sequence: CASSSPRGRTDTQYF.

The chain recombines TRBV6-2 or TRBV6-3 with TRBJ1-1, with TRBD1 matching over 7 bases. The CDR3 extends over 13 amino acids. The V gene's germline CDR1 is MNHEY and CDR2 SVGEGT. The V segment lost 3 bases and the J segment 11 bases; nucleotides outside the gene matches: 9. DNA for the CDR3: TGTGCCAGCAGTTATACCCCGACAGGGAGGGCTTTCTTT. Its translation: CASSYTPTGRAFF.

The chain recombines TRBV20-1 with TRBJ2-7; TRBD2 aligns across 8 bases. Losses at the gene ends were 6 bases for V and 6 bases for J; bases not matched to a gene: 4. Germline V gene data show CDR1 as DFQATT and CDR2 as SNEGSKA (reference sequence). The CDR3 spans 11 residues. CDR3 nucleotide sequence: TGCAGTGCCGGGACTAGATCCGAGCAGTACTTC. Translation: CSAGTRSEQYF.

The chain joins TRBV7-6 to TRBJ2-1, with a possible D match to TRBD2 (6 bases). Germline CDR1 and CDR2: SGHVS and FNYEAQ. Trimming left V 1 base short and J 3 bases short, with 10 bases between. The CDR3 contains 15 residues. The CDR3 protein is CASSLESGFYNEQFF. In DNA form, the CDR3 reads TGTGCCAGCAGCTTAGAAAGCGGGTTCTACAATGAGCAGTTCTTC.

This sequence joins TRBV6-5 and TRBJ2-7; D is possibly TRBD1 (7 bases). Trimming took off 8 bases at V and 0 bases at J, with 11 bases between the two ends. Germline CDR1 reads MNHEY; CDR2 reads SVGAGI. This CDR3 has 13 residues. CDR3 in amino acids: CASQEGASYEQYF. CDR3 DNA: TGTGCCAGCCAGGAGGGGGCCTCCTACGAGCAGTACTTC.

There are a few counts of this clone. V gene TRBV5-4 combines with J gene TRBJ1-6; a weak D match, TRBD1 (5 bases). Trimming left V 1 base short and J 9 bases short, with 11 bases between. CDR1 is SGHNT, CDR2 YYREEE, per germline (reference sequence). The CDR3 is 14 residues long. CDR3 residues: CASSLWGDGSPLHF. The CDR3 coding sequence is TGTGCCAGCAGCTTGTGGGGGGATGGTTCACCCCTCCACTTT.

This clone has a handful of counts. V usage is TRBV7-9 and J usage is TRBJ1-6, with D uncertain. Germline V gives CDR1 SEHNR, CDR2 FQNEAQ (reference sequence). Trimming left V 1 base short and J 8 bases short, with 6 bases between. This CDR3 spans 13 amino acids. In DNA, the CDR3 is TGTGCCAGCAGCTTAGGAGAATATTCACCCCTCCACTTT. Translation: CASSLGEYSPLHF. Variable domain in full (rest from reference TRBV7-9 and TRBJ1-6): DTGVSQNPRHKITKRGQNVTFRCDPISEHNRLYWYRQTLGQGPEFLTYFQNEAQLEKSRLLSDRFSAERPKGSFSTLEIQRTEQGDSAMYLCASSLGEYSPLHFGNGTRLTVT.

The chain recombines TRBV10-2 with TRBJ1-2, with a possible D match to TRBD1 (6 bases). The V end was cut by 10 bases, the J end by 7 bases, with 19 bases between. In germline, CDR1 is WSHSY, CDR2 SAAADI. This CDR3 has 13 residues. In nucleotides, the CDR3 is TGCGCCACGCGGGGGGCGGCCCAGGGTGGCTACACCTTC. Residues: CATRGAAQGGYTF.